This is a list of T cell receptor beta chains from one sample in a study of spatial heterogeneity in lung cancer. Via MiXCR, TCRdb re-called the 5' RACE reads, giving one row per CDR3 protein. The table shows 4,900 or so distinct CDR3 sequences, with 16% occurring only once. Sequences were derived from PBMCs, sampled at surgery. All receptors derive from a male donor with early-stage non-small cell lung cancer. Each CDR3 is given with its conserved first and last residue. D genes are given only for firm matches. A clone size is listed for some rows: how often the clone was seen (once, few, many), or a class if it is expanded.

TRBJ2-3 | few | TRBV20-1 | . | TGCAGTGCCAGAGGGCCCACAGATACGCAGTATTTT | CSARGPTDTQYF
TRBJ2-4 | medium-sized | TRBV11-2 | . | TGTGCCAGCACCCGAGGGGGGGCCAAAAACATTCAGTACTTC | CASTRGGAKNIQYF
TRBJ1-1 | many | TRBV5-1 | . | TGCGCCAGCAGCTCCCGGGGGGGGAACACTGAAGCTTTCTTT | CASSSRGGNTEAFF
TRBJ2-1 | medium-sized | TRBV5-1 | . | TGCGCCAGCAGCTCCATACAGGGTCCTGAGCAGTTCTTC | CASSSIQGPEQFF
TRBJ2-3 | . | TRBV9 | . | TGTGCCAGCAGCGTAGCGCGGTGGGAGATTACAGATACGCAGTATTTT | CASSVARWEITDTQYF
TRBJ2-3 | medium-sized | TRBV27 | TRBD2 | TGTGCCAGCAGTTCAATAGCGGGGGCCTCCGGAGATACGCAGTATTTT | CASSSIAGASGDTQYF
TRBJ2-2 | medium-sized | TRBV18 | . | TGTGCCAGCTCACCACCGGCCACGGCCCTTACGAAGCTGTTTTTT | CASSPPATALTKLFF
TRBJ2-5 | medium-sized | TRBV7-6 | . | TGTGCCAGCAGCGGAAAGTTACAAGAGACCCAGTACTTC | CASSGKLQETQYF
TRBJ1-5 | . | TRBV28 | . | TGTGCCAGCAGTTTTCATGGACAGAGAGATCAGCCCCAGCATTTT | CASSFHGQRDQPQHF
TRBJ1-1 | medium-sized | TRBV10-3 | . | TGTGCCATCAGTGAGTCAGAGTTTGAAGCTTTCTTT | CAISESEFEAFF
TRBJ1-1 | medium-sized | TRBV5-1 | . | TGCGCCAGCAGCTTGGCGGGGAATACTGAAGCTTTCTTT | CASSLAGNTEAFF
TRBJ2-2 | many | TRBV20-1 | . | TGCAGTGCTAGAGATCTAAGGGAGGAGAACACCGGGGAGCTGTTTTTT | CSARDLREENTGELFF
TRBJ2-1 | many | TRBV6-6 | . | TGTGCCAGCCCACGAACCTACAGGGATCCTCCCTACAATGAGCAGTTCTTC | CASPRTYRDPPYNEQFF
TRBJ1-2 | many | TRBV29-1 | . | TGCAGCGTTCTGGAGCAGAGAAGATCATATGGCTACACCTTC | CSVLEQRRSYGYTF
TRBJ1-2 | medium-sized | TRBV4-1 | TRBD1 | TGCGCCAGCAGCCAAGAGACAGGGCTGAGGGGCTACACCTTC | CASSQETGLRGYTF
TRBJ1-4 | medium-sized | TRBV5-5 | TRBD1 | TGTGCCAGCAGCAGAAAGGGGGCGACTAATGAAAAACTGTTTTTT | CASSRKGATNEKLFF
TRBJ2-3 | many | TRBV19 | . | TGTGCCAGTACCTTTGCAAGGGGCGCGGGGGATACGCAGTATTTT | CASTFARGAGDTQYF
TRBJ2-2 | medium-sized | TRBV27 | . | TGTGCCAGCAGTTTATTGAGGAACACCGGGGAGCTGTTTTTT | CASSLLRNTGELFF
TRBJ2-7 | medium-sized | TRBV7-2 | . | TGTGCCAGCAGCATGATCAGGGAACCCTACGAGCAGTACTTC | CASSMIREPYEQYF
TRBJ2-2 | . | TRBV18 | . | TGTGCCAGCTCACCCCCTGGGAGGCCTAACACCGGGGAGCTGTTTTTT | CASSPPGRPNTGELFF
TRBJ2-7 | medium-sized | TRBV27 | . | TGTGCCAGCAGTTCCTTGGTCTTGGGGACCTACCTCACCTACGAGCAGTACTTC | CASSSLVLGTYLTYEQYF
TRBJ2-3 | . | TRBV5-1 | TRBD2 | TGCGCCAGCAGCTTGAAGAGCGGGGGGGCTACAGATACGCAGTATTTT | CASSLKSGGATDTQYF
TRBJ2-5 | medium-sized | TRBV7-2 | TRBD1 | TGTGCCAGCAGCCAGGACAGGCCGGAGACCCAGTACTTC | CASSQDRPETQYF
TRBJ1-5 | medium-sized | TRBV27 | . | TGTGCCAGCAGTTTTGGACGGGGGAACCAGCCCCAGCATTTT | CASSFGRGNQPQHF
TRBJ2-5 | medium-sized | TRBV9 | TRBD1 | TGTGCCAGCAGCTACCCCGGGACAGGGGATGTAGAGACCCAGTACTTC | CASSYPGTGDVETQYF
TRBJ2-5 | medium-sized | TRBV12-2 | . | TGTGCAAGTCGCTTAGTTGGCGGAAAAGAGACCCAGTACTTC | CASRLVGGKETQYF
TRBJ2-2 | few | TRBV6-4 | . | TGTGCCAGCAGGAGGGTTAACACCGGGGAGCTGTTTTTT | CASRRVNTGELFF
TRBJ2-7 | medium-sized | TRBV5-1 | . | TGCGCCAGCAGCCGCACAGCCAACTACGAGCAGTACTTC | CASSRTANYEQYF